A single sample is the source of the 5 T cell receptor beta chains below, sequenced in a study of T cell responses to AZD1222 COVID-19 vaccine. Repertoires were generated with immunoSEQ multiplex PCR, while TCRdb's copy carries only in-frame clones and drops some. Of around 110,000 clones in the sample, about 92% were seen once. The source material was peripheral blood, sampled on day 0 of AZD1222 vaccination. The origin of the receptors is an adult in good health.

V is TRBV27 and J is TRBJ2-6; TRBD2 agrees at 7 bases. V shed 2 bases, J shed 1 base, and the junction held 14 bases outside the gene matches. Per germline, CDR1 MNHEY and CDR2 SMNVEV (reference sequence). This CDR3 has 20 residues. CDR3 nucleotides: TGTGCCAGCAGTTTAAGAGGAACGGGACTACTTTCTTCTGGGGCCAACGTCCTGACTTTC. This gives the protein CASSLRGTGLLSSGANVLTF.

This chain connects TRBV16 to TRBJ2-7; 7 nucleotides align to TRBD2. Trimming took 4 bases from V and 4 from J; bases not matched to a gene: 1. The CDR3 spans 12 residues. The V gene's germline CDR1 is KGHSY and CDR2 FQNENV. The CDR3 region has the DNA TGTGCCAGCAGCCGGGGGGGATACGAGCAGTACTTC. It translates to CASSRGGYEQYF. Full variable domain (remainder filled in from reference TRBV16 and TRBJ2-7): GEEVAQTPKHLVRGEGQKAKLYCAPIKGHSYVFWYQQVLKNEFKFLISFQNENVFDETGMPKERFSAKCLPNSPCSLEIQATKLEDSAVYFCASSRGGYEQYFGPGTRLTVT.

The chain joins TRBV5-1 to TRBJ2-1; D possibly corresponds to TRBD1 (6 bases). Trimming shortened V by 4 bases and J by 1 base, and 15 bases separated the two germline ends. CDR3 length equals 16 residues. The germline V gene encodes CDR1 SGHRS and CDR2 YFSETQ. The CDR3 nucleotides read TGCGCCAGCAGCCCTACACAGGGTTTATCCTACAATGAGCAGTTCTTC. This translates into CASSPTQGLSYNEQFF.

Here the CDR3 DNA reads TGTGCCAGCAGTCCCCTACCCGGGGAGGTTGGGGAAAAACTGTTTTTT. Its translation is CASSPLPGEVGEKLFF. V usage is TRBV28 and J usage is TRBJ1-4; D ambiguous. Germline CDR1 is MDHEN and CDR2 is SYDVKM. V shed 5 bases and J shed 8 bases, with 21 bases lying between them. The CDR3 is 16 residues long. Looking up the rest from reference TRBV28 and TRBJ1-4 gives the full variable domain: DVKVTQSSRYLVKRTGEKVFLECVQDMDHENMFWYRQDPGLGLRLIYFSYDVKMKEKGDIPEGYSVSREKKERFSLILESASTNQTSMYLCASSPLPGEVGEKLFFGSGTQLSVL.

The chain combines TRBV6-1 with TRBJ1-5, with 9 bases lining up with TRBD1. Per germline, CDR1 MNHNS and CDR2 SASEGT. V shed 3 bases and J 0 bases; nucleotides not matched to a gene: 6. The CDR3 loop spans 17 amino acids. The CDR3 is CASSDGTGLRSNQPQHF. The CDR3 region has the DNA TGTGCCAGCAGTGACGGGACAGGGCTACGTAGCAATCAGCCCCAGCATTTT.